This T cell receptor (beta chain) was captured in a study of blood T cell repertoires in COVID-19. The sample holds one count of this clone. Here immunoSEQ multiplex PCR was the method, and the copy in TCRdb shows in-frame clones only, minus some. This table holds 50,000 to 80,000 clones, around four fifths found once. This TCR was sampled from a man in his sixties with COVID-19, enrolled during active disease. Input material: peripheral blood.

This CDR3 reads CASSDSGSTDTQYF. Here the CDR3 DNA reads TGCGCCAGCAGTGACAGCGGGAGCACAGATACGCAGTATTTT. This rearrangement joins TRBV10-1 to TRBJ2-3, with D possibly being TRBD2 (6 bases). The germline CDR1 and CDR2 sequences are WNHNN and SYGVQD (reference sequence). The V gene lost 3 bases and the J gene lost 0 bases, with 7 bases spanning the gap. The CDR3 has 14 amino acids.